A single sample gave rise to the 22 T cell receptor beta chains below, sequenced in a study of cytotoxic CD8 clonotypes in ibrutinib-treated CLL. Only in-frame clones appear in the TCRdb table, and some are missing; sequencing was by immunoSEQ multiplex PCR. The data contain tens of thousands of clones, roughly two thirds of them singletons. Sequences were derived from PBMCs, sampled at disease progression, from a patient treated with ibrutinib. The receptors here all came from a human donor with chronic lymphocytic leukemia.

The chain employs TRBV18 and TRBJ2-7, with 7 nucleotides matching TRBD2. Trimming at V came to 2 bases and at J to 2 bases, leaving 3 bases not matched to a gene. Germline V gene data show CDR1 as KGHSH and CDR2 as LQKENI. The CDR3 contains 14 residues. The CDR3 sequence is CASSPGGGTYEQYF. Here the CDR3 DNA reads TGTGCCAGCTCACCAGGGGGGGGGACCTACGAGCAGTACTTC. The full variable domain, in which reference TRBV18 and TRBJ2-7 provide the parts outside the CDR3, is NAGVMQNPRHLVRRRGQEARLRCSPMKGHSHVYWYRQLPEEGLKFMVYLQKENIIDESGMPKERFSAEFPKEGPSILRIQQVVRGDSAAYFCASSPGGGTYEQYFGPGTRLTVT.

This chain connects TRBV6-1 to TRBJ2-3, with 9 bases fitting TRBD1. Germline lookup yields CDR1 MNHNS and CDR2 SASEGT. This CDR3 has 14 residues. After removal of 6 bases from V and 7 bases from J, the junction contained 8 bases not matched to a gene. This chain's CDR3 is CASRTDRGLNTQYF. For the CDR3, the DNA is TGTGCCAGCAGGACGGACAGGGGCTTGAATACGCAGTATTTT.

The chain's CDR3 is CASSFSVNTEAFF. For the CDR3, the DNA is TGTGCCAGCAGCTTTTCGGTGAACACTGAAGCTTTCTTT. The chain combines TRBV11-3 with TRBJ1-1; D gene uncertain. This CDR3 comprises 13 residues. The V gene lost 3 bases and the J gene lost 0 bases, with 5 bases spanning the gap. CDR1 and CDR2 (germline): SGHNT, YENEEA.

The rearrangement links TRBV7-9 to TRBJ2-7; D is unclear. Germline V gives CDR1 SEHNR, CDR2 FQNEAQ (reference sequence). The V gene lost 1 base and the J gene lost 0 bases, with 7 bases spanning the gap. This CDR3 has 14 amino acids. The CDR3 bases are TGTGCCAGCAGCTTAGGCTCCATCTCCTACGAGCAGTACTTC. As protein: CASSLGSISYEQYF.

This clone has only a few counts. J is TRBJ1-2 and V is TRBV25-1; no reliable D call. Germline values: CDR1 MGHDK, CDR2 SYGVNS. V lost 0 bases to trimming and J lost 2 bases, with 10 bases between them. The CDR3 consists of 15 residues. As DNA, the CDR3 is TGTGCCAGCAGTGAATATAACAGCCTGAACTATGGCTACACCTTC. Its translation: CASSEYNSLNYGYTF.

This clone was recorded a few times. The chain carries TRBV21-1 and TRBJ2-5; TRBD2, the table's D call, lacks a check against the DNA. TRBV21-1 is flagged as a pseudogene. This CDR3 spans 11 amino acids. This chain's CDR3 is CASSIEETQYF. CDR3 bases: TGTGCCAGCAGCATAGAAGAGACCCAGTACTTC.

This chain connects TRBV6-1 to TRBJ2-3, with D unclear. Trimming stripped 1 base from V and 2 bases from J, with 7 bases between. The germline V gene has CDR1 MNHNS and CDR2 SASEGT. The CDR3 spans 14 residues. CDR3 bases: TGTGCCAGCAGTGAAGGGTGGGCCACAGATACGCAGTATTTT. It yields the protein CASSEGWATDTQYF.

The rearrangement joins TRBV5-8 to TRBJ2-7; D not resolved. Deletions cut 0 bases from V and 4 bases from J, with 5 bases between. From germline, CDR1 is SGHTS and CDR2 YDEGEE. The CDR3 is 12 residues long. The CDR3 sequence: CASSLAVYEQYF. Here the CDR3 DNA reads TGTGCCAGCAGCTTGGCCGTTTACGAGCAGTACTTC.

V gene TRBV25-1 combines with J gene TRBJ2-1; D unclear. CDR1 is MGHDK, CDR2 SYGVNS, per germline. The CDR3 extends over 12 amino acids. V lost 1 base and J lost 5, with 3 bases in between. In nucleotides, the CDR3 is TGTGCCAGCAGTGAATTCAACAATGAGCAGTTCTTC. Translation: CASSEFNNEQFF.

This chain joins TRBV27 and TRBJ2-5; TRBD1 or TRBD2 may be the D gene (5 bases each). Germline lookup yields CDR1 MNHEY and CDR2 SMNVEV (reference sequence). The CDR3 covers 20 residues. V lost 3 bases, J lost 2 bases, and 28 bases lay in between. CDR3 region: CASSFWPGGLIQAPQETQYF. DNA for the CDR3: TGTGCCAGCAGTTTTTGGCCTGGAGGACTTATACAGGCCCCTCAAGAGACCCAGTACTTC.

The chain combines TRBV19 with TRBJ2-7, with no clear D. The V end was cut by 1 base, the J end by 1 base, with 5 bases between. Germline V gene lookup returns CDR1 LNHDA and CDR2 SQIVND (reference sequence). The CDR3 loop spans 13 amino acids. As DNA, the CDR3 is TGTGCCAGTAGTATAGCAGTTTCCTACGAGCAGTACTTC. Its translation is CASSIAVSYEQYF.

This clone has a handful of counts. V and J are TRBV5-1 and TRBJ2-7, with D possibly matching TRBD1 (6 bases). The germline V gene has CDR1 SGHRS and CDR2 YFSETQ. The CDR3 has 14 residues. V gave up 4 bases and J gave up 6 bases, with 17 bases separating them. CDR3 sequence reads: CASSARTDAGEQYF. DNA of the CDR3: TGCGCCAGCAGCGCCCGGACAGACGCCGGCGAGCAGTACTTC.

The chain links TRBV6-5 to TRBJ1-2; D ambiguous. Trimming cost V 5 bases and J 0 bases, with 4 bases left between them. The CDR3 sequence is 12 residues long. Germline CDR1 reads MNHEY; CDR2 reads SVGAGI. The DNA for the CDR3 is TGTGCCAGCAGTCTTACTAACTATGGCTACACCTTC. Protein sequence: CASSLTNYGYTF.

The CDR3 region is CASTQTQTVNTEAFF. CDR3 in DNA: TGTGCCAGCACCCAGACACAAACCGTGAACACTGAAGCTTTCTTT. The rearrangement links TRBV11-1 to TRBJ1-1; D is unclear. Germline V gives CDR1 SGHAT, CDR2 FQDESV (reference sequence). V shed 7 bases and J shed 0 bases, with 15 bases lying between them. This CDR3 is built from 15 residues.

The chain couples TRBV28 to TRBJ2-7; D tentatively reads TRBD1 or TRBD2 (5 bases each). V was trimmed by 2 bases and J by 3 bases, leaving 11 bases between them. Looked up from germline, CDR1 is MDHEN and CDR2 is SYDVKM. The CDR3 sequence is 14 residues long. Written as DNA, the CDR3 is TGTGCCAGCAGTTTAGGGGGTTCTCGCTACGAGCAGTACTTC. It encodes CASSLGGSRYEQYF.

The rearrangement uses TRBV19 and TRBJ2-5; D tentatively reads TRBD1 or TRBD2 (5 bases each). The CDR3 runs to 13 residues. Germline V gives CDR1 LNHDA, CDR2 SQIVND (reference sequence). The V end was cut by 4 bases, the J end by 2 bases, with 8 bases between. CDR3 DNA: TGTGCCAGTAGTAACTGGGGGCAAGAGACCCAGTACTTC. Protein product: CASSNWGQETQYF.

The J gene is TRBJ2-7, the V gene TRBV6-1; a possible D gene is TRBD2 (6 bases). There are 13 residues in the CDR3. The V end lost 10 bases, the J end lost 2 bases, and 15 bases lay between the germline ends. Germline values: CDR1 MNHNS, CDR2 SASEGT. The CDR3 DNA sequence: TGTGCCACAGAGCCGGGAGTGGCCTACGAGCAGTACTTC. Encoded protein: CATEPGVAYEQYF.

The J gene is TRBJ1-2, the V gene TRBV4-1; D not resolved. Germline CDR1 and CDR2: MGHRA and YSYEKL. The CDR3 spans 15 residues. The germline V and J ends were trimmed by 0 bases and 5 bases, with 13 bases remaining between them. CDR3 sequence: CASSQEWQVVYGYTF. As DNA, the CDR3 is TGCGCCAGCAGCCAAGAATGGCAGGTTGTATATGGCTACACCTTC.

Comment on this clone: Other DNA sequences of this sample code for an identical CDR3. V and J are TRBV9 and TRBJ2-3; D is unresolved. Germline CDR1 reads SGDLS; CDR2 reads YYNGEE. CDR3 size: 17 residues. Trimming left V 0 bases short and J 5 bases short, with 19 bases between. As DNA, the CDR3 is TGTGCCAGCAGCGTAGATGGGCACCCGAGAGGTGGAGATACGCAGTATTTT. The encoded protein is CASSVDGHPRGGDTQYF.

This sequence joins TRBV25-1 and TRBJ2-7, with D perhaps being TRBD1 or TRBD2 (5 bases each). Germline V gene lookup returns CDR1 MGHDK and CDR2 SYGVNS. V was pared by 6 bases and J by 2 bases, with 11 bases between. CDR3 length equals 13 residues. CDR3 DNA sequence: TGTGCCAGCAGCGCCCGGGGACCCTACGAGCAGTACTTC. Translating it yields CASSARGPYEQYF.

This rearrangement joins TRBV9 to TRBJ2-7; tentatively, D is TRBD1 or TRBD2 (5 bases each). CDR3 size: 15 residues. V was trimmed by 2 bases and J by 3 bases, leaving 15 bases between them. Germline lookup yields CDR1 SGDLS and CDR2 YYNGEE. The CDR3 coding sequence is TGTGCCAGCAGCGTTGGCCGGGACCGGGGCTACGAGCAGTACTTC. It codes for CASSVGRDRGYEQYF.

This chain uses TRBV6-5 with TRBJ2-3; tentatively, D is TRBD2 (6 bases). V was cut by 2 bases and J by 2 bases, with 14 bases left in between. Germline V CDR1 and CDR2: MNHEY, SVGAGI. This CDR3 is 16 amino acids long. The CDR3 DNA is TGTGCCAGCAGTTACGGGGCGGGAAGGGCCACAGATACGCAGTATTTT. This translates into CASSYGAGRATDTQYF.